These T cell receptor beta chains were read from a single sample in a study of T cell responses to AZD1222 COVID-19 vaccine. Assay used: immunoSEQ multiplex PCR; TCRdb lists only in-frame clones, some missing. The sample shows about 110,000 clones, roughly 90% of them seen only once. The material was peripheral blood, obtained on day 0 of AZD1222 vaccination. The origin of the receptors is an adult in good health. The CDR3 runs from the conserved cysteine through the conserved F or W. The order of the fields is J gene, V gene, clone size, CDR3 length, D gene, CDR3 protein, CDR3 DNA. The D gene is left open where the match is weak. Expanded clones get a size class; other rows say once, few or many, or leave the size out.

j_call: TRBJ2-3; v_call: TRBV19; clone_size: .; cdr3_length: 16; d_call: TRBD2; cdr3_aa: CASSSGRAFRTDTQYF; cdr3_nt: TGTGCCAGTTCTAGCGGGAGGGCCTTCAGGACAGATACGCAGTATTTT
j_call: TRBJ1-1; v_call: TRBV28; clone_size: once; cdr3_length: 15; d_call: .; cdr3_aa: CASRPPTALGTEAFF; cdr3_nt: TGTGCCAGCAGGCCCCCCACCGCATTGGGCACTGAAGCTTTCTTT
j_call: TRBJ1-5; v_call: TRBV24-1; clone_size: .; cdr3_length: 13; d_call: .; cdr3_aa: CATSADSYQPQHF; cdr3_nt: TGTGCCACCAGTGCGGACAGCTATCAGCCCCAGCATTTT
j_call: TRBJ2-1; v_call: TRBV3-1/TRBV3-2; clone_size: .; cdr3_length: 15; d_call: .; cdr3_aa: CASSFSGTNYNEQFF; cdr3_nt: TGTGCCAGCAGCTTTTCCGGGACCAACTACAATGAGCAGTTCTTC
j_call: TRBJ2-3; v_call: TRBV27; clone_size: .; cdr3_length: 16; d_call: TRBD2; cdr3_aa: CASSLGPGGDTDTQYF; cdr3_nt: TGTGCCAGCAGTTTAGGGCCCGGGGGGGACACAGATACGCAGTATTTT
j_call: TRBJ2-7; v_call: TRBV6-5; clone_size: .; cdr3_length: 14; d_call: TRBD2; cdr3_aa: CASRTGRAMDEQYF; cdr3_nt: TGTGCCAGCAGAACCGGGAGGGCCATGGACGAGCAGTACTTC
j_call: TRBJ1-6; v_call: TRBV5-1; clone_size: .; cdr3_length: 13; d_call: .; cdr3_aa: CASSLDAEQPLHF; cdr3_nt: TGCGCCAGCAGCTTGGACGCCGAGCAGCCCCTCCACTTT
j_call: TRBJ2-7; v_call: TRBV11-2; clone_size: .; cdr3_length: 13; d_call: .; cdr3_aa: CASKPEEPYEQYF; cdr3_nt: TGTGCCAGCAAACCCGAGGAGCCCTACGAGCAGTACTTC
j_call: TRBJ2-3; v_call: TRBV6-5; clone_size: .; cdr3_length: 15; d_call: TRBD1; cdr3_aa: CASIVGTGVTDTQYF; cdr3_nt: TGTGCCAGCATTGTGGGGACAGGGGTGACAGATACGCAGTATTTT
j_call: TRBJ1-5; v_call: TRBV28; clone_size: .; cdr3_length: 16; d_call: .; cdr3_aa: CASSLVGGELNQPQHF; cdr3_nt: TGTGCCAGCAGTTTAGTGGGAGGCGAACTAAATCAGCCCCAGCATTTT
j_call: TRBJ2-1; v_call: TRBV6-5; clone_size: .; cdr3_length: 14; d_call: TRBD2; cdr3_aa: CASMAGAWPHEQFF; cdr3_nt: TGTGCCTCAATGGCGGGAGCATGGCCCCATGAGCAGTTCTTC
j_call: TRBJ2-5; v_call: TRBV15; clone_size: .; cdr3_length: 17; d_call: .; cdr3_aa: CATSRESLERPQETQYF; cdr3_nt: TGTGCCACCAGCAGAGAAAGCCTTGAGAGGCCCCAAGAGACCCAGTACTTC
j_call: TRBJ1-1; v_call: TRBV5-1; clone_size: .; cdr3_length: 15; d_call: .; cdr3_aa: CASSLFGGTNTEAFF; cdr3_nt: TGCGCCAGCAGCTTGTTTGGGGGTACTAACACTGAAGCTTTCTTT
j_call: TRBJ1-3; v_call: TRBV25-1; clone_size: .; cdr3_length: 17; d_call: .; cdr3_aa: CASSGVLGTISGNTIYF; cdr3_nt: TGTGCCAGCAGTGGCGTTCTCGGTACTATCTCTGGAAACACCATATATTTT
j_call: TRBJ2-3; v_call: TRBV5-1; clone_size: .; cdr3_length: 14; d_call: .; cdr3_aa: CASSLSGGTDTQYF; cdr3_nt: TGCGCCAGCAGCTTGTCCGGCGGCACAGATACGCAGTATTTT
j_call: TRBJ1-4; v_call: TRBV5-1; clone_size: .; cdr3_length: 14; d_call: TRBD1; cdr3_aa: CASSNGQENEKLFF; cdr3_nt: TGCGCCAGCAGCAACGGACAGGAGAATGAAAAACTGTTTTTT
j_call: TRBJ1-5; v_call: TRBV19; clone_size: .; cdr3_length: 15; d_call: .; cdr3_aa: CASSQGSDIRQPQHF; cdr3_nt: TGTGCCAGTAGTCAGGGGTCGGACATCAGGCAGCCCCAGCATTTT